This entry features one T cell receptor beta chain sequence. Its antigen is undetermined. The data were obtained in a study of shared clonotypes between healthy human individuals. Study outcomes and limitations: Represented diversity (both genetic and exposure-history) was limited by the small number of donors.

Some clones are missing from TCRdb's copy, which holds only in-frame ones; the method was immunoSEQ multiplex PCR. The table has some 1,600,000 clones, 95% to 99% seen once. Sequencing input: naive CD4+ T cells sorted from blood. Documented subset: CD45RA+ positively selected. The clonotype originates from a man younger than 45 in good health.

The CDR3 loop is CASSHQGFGANVLTF. CDR3 nucleotides: TGTGCCAGCTCCCACCAGGGGTTTGGGGCCAACGTCCTGACTTTC. This rearrangement joins TRBV18 to TRBJ2-6, with TRBD1 as a possible D gene (6 bases). This CDR3 region has 15 residues. The germline gives CDR1 KGHSH, CDR2 LQKENI. The germline V and J ends were trimmed by 6 bases and 3 bases, with 12 bases remaining between them.